This T cell receptor beta chain was recorded in a study of cytotoxic CD8 clonotypes in ibrutinib-treated CLL. Background on the study: The cohort had around 10 relapsed/refractory and approximately 15 treatment-naive patients, some 17 IGHV unmutated. Outcomes included approximately 24 partial and 2 complete responses; after median 68 months, roughly 14 stayed remitted and roughly twelve progressed.

Study-wide results and limits: Sustained-remission and progressing patients had different sampling times.

With sequencing, the targeted depth ranged from 1 in 200,000 to 1 in 1 million T cells. Libraries were prepared by immunoSEQ multiplex PCR; TCRdb keeps only in-frame clonotypes and omits some of them. This sample has 300,000 or so clones, with roughly 71% found just once. In the case of this clone: Its target is unknown.

This CDR3 comprises 13 residues. V was shortened by 5 bases and J by 6 bases, with 10 bases between the two germline ends. Germline-derived CDR1 and CDR2 are SGHTA and FQGNSA. The clonotype originates from a human donor with chronic lymphocytic leukemia. Sequencing was performed on PBMCs, taken after 36 months of ibrutinib treatment. This chain uses TRBV7-2 with TRBJ2-2; the D is unclear. CDR3 DNA sequence: TGTGCCAGCAGCGCAGAAACCCCCGGGGAGCTGTTTTTT. Translating it yields CASSAETPGELFF.